Listed below are T cell receptor beta chains from one sample, sequenced in a study of blood T cell repertoires in COVID-19. Sequencing used immunoSEQ multiplex PCR; TCRdb keeps in-frame clones, though not all of them. The sample has fewer than 250,000 clones; less than 90% are singletons. Input material: peripheral blood. All receptors come from a woman in her sixties or seventies with active or convalescent COVID-19. CDR3s include the opening cysteine and the closing phenylalanine or tryptophan. D genes are given only for firm matches. A row's size may be missing; if present it is once, few, many or a size class.

cdr3_aa cdr3_nt clone_size j_call cdr3_length d_call v_call
CASSASGQGYGYTF TGTGCCAGCAGCGCGTCAGGACAGGGCTATGGCTACACCTTC few TRBJ1-2 14 TRBD1 TRBV7-2
CAWSAHQTGEQYF TGTGCCTGGAGTGCCCACCAGACGGGCGAGCAGTACTTC few TRBJ2-7 13 . TRBV30
CASSYSKVGDFYGYTF TGTGCCAGCAGTTACTCGAAAGTAGGGGACTTCTATGGCTACACCTTC . TRBJ1-2 16 . TRBV6-6
CASCLGTTYEQYF TGTGCCAGCTGTCTAGGGACTACCTACGAGCAGTACTTC . TRBJ2-7 13 TRBD2 TRBV6-5
CASSLLGWSYEQYF TGTGCCAGCAGCCTACTCGGGTGGTCCTACGAGCAGTACTTC once TRBJ2-7 14 . TRBV7-8
CASRPDRDGETQYF TGTGCCAGCAGACCCGACAGGGATGGGGAGACCCAGTACTTC . TRBJ2-5 14 TRBD1 TRBV7-9
CAISASGGLSYEQYF TGTGCCATCAGTGCCTCGGGGGGCCTCTCCTACGAGCAGTACTTC . TRBJ2-7 15 . TRBV10-3
CASSLRLAGGAYEQYF TGTGCCAGCAGCTTGCGGCTAGCGGGAGGGGCCTACGAGCAGTACTTC . TRBJ2-7 16 TRBD2 TRBV5-5
CAGLEGQGVNEQFF TGTGCCGGCCTTGAGGGACAGGGGGTGAATGAGCAGTTCTTC . TRBJ2-1 14 TRBD1 TRBV30
CASSQVQGAGAFF TGTGCCAGCAGCCAAGTCCAGGGGGCCGGGGCTTTCTTT . TRBJ1-1 13 TRBD1 TRBV3-1/TRBV3-2